The text below deals with one T cell receptor (beta chain). This sample is drawn from a study of blood T cell repertoires in COVID-19. Participant ages covered roughly 18 to 89 years across about 22 US areas. Some clones are missing from TCRdb's copy, which holds only in-frame ones; the method was immunoSEQ multiplex PCR. The sample contains over 150,000 clones, 79% of which appear only once. Germline values: CDR1 MNHEY, CDR2 SVGAGI. This CDR3 has 14 residues. The trim removed 6 bases at V and 6 bases at J, leaving 6 bases unmatched. The sequence was obtained from a woman in her 70s in a cohort exposed to, infected with or recovered from COVID-19 (not recorded which). V and J are TRBV6-5 and TRBJ2-5; 11 nucleotides line up with TRBD1. Sequencing used PBMCs or T cells enriched from blood (not recorded which). The CDR3 reads CASRRDRGWKTQYF. The CDR3 DNA is TGTGCCAGCAGGCGGGACAGGGGGTGGAAGACCCAGTACTTC.